Listed below are T cell receptor beta chains from one sample, sequenced in a study of response to subunit inactivated influenza vaccine. TCRdb re-derived calls from the RT-PCR reads in MiXCR, one entry per CDR3 protein. The data contain more than 500,000 distinct CDR3 sequences, around 11% of them singletons. These records were also assigned to another study, of T cells expressing NK-cell markers.

The sequenced sample was PBMCs from blood, obtained on the day of vaccination. These TCRs come from a man aged 50-59 years who received an inactivated influenza vaccine. The conserved cysteine and the conserved F or W are not part of the CDR3 here.

TRBV11-2	TRBJ2-5	ASSLGLAGPYQETQY
TRBV27	TRBJ2-3	ASSLLGGVTSTDTQY
TRBV15	TRBJ2-1	ATSFGQGVGNEQF
TRBV29-1	TRBJ1-5	SVGAGSNQPQH
TRBV11-1	TRBJ2-3	ASSSWDRGRLKSDTQY
TRBV20-1	TRBJ2-3	SARDLGGQGTDTQY
TRBV24-1	TRBJ2-7	ATSDMGSNEQY
TRBV5-1	TRBJ2-1	ASSSGSGSSYNEQF
TRBV12-3/TRBV12-4	TRBJ1-6	ASSLTGGGNSPLH
TRBV5-1	TRBJ2-5	ASSASSGQETQY